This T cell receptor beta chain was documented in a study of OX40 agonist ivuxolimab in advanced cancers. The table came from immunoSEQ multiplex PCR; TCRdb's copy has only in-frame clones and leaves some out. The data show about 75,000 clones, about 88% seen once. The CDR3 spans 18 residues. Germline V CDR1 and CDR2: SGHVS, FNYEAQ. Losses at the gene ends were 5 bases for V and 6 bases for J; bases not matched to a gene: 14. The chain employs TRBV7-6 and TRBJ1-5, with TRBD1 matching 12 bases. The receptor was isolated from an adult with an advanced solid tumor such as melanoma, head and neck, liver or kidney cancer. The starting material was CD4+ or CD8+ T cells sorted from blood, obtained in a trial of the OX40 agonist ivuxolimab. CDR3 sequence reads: CASSPGTGGKSRGQPQHF. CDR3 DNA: TGTGCCAGCAGCCCCGGGACAGGGGGCAAAAGTCGGGGTCAGCCCCAGCATTTT.